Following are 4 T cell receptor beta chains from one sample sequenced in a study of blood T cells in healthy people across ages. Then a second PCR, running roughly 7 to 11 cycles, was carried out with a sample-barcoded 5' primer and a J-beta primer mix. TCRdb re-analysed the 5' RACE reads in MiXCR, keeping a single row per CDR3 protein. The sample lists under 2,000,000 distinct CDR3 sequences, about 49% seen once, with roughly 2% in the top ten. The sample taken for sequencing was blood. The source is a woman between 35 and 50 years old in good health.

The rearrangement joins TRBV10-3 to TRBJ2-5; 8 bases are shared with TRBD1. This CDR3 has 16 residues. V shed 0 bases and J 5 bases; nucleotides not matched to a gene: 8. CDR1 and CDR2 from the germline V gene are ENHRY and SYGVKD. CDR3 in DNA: TGTGCCATCAGTGAGTCCTCGGCCGCAGGGGGCGAGACCCAGTACTTC. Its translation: CAISESSAAGGETQYF.

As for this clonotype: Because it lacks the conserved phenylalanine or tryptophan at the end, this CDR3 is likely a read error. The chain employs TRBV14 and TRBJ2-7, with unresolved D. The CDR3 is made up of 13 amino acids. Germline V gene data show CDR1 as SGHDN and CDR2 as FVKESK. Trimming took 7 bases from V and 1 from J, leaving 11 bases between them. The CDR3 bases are TGTGCCAGCAATCTGCTAGGGTCCTACGAGCAGTACTTG. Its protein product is CASNLLGSYEQYL.

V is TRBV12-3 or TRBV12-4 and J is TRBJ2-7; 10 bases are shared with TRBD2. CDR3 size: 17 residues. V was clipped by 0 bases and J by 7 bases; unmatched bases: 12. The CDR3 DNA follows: TGTGCCAGCAGTTTAGCCTTAGCGGGGGGCCCCTACAATGAGCAGTACTTC. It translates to CASSLALAGGPYNEQYF.

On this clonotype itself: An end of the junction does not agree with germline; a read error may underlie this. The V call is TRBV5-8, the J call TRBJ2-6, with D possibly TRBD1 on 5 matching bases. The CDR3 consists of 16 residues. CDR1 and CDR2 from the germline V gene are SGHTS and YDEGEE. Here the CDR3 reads CASTWDFASGADVLTF. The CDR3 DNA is TGTGCCAGCACCTGGGATTTTGCCTCTGGGGCCGACGTCCTGACTTTC.